Listed below are T cell receptor beta chains from one sample, sequenced in a study of ipilimumab plus nivolumab after autologous stem cell transplantation. Profiled with immunoSEQ multiplex PCR; TCRdb holds only in-frame clones, not every one. Here the sample spans around 17,000 clones, roughly 71% being singletons. Sequencing was performed on PBMCs, taken in a trial of ipilimumab plus nivolumab as post-transplant consolidation. Receptors originate from a male donor with diffuse large B-cell lymphoma. CDR3s include the opening cysteine and the closing phenylalanine or tryptophan. Fields, in order: clone size, J gene, V gene, D gene, CDR3 DNA, CDR3 protein. The D gene is left open where the match is weak. Part of the rows lack a size; the others show once, few, many or a class for expanded clones.

size: NA; J: TRBJ1-6; V: TRBV11-3; D: TRBD1; DNA: TGTGCCAGCAGCCTAGGGCCGAGGGACAGGGCTTCACCCCTCCACTTT; CDR3: CASSLGPRDRASPLHF
size: NA; J: TRBJ1-2; V: TRBV11-1; D: TRBD1; DNA: TGTGCCAGCAGCCCAGGGACAGATTATGGCTACACCTTC; CDR3: CASSPGTDYGYTF
size: NA; J: TRBJ2-1; V: TRBV7-9; D: NA; DNA: TGTGCCAGCAGCCCCGTGTTAGGTAACCTCTACAATGAGCAGTTCTTC; CDR3: CASSPVLGNLYNEQFF
size: NA; J: TRBJ1-1; V: TRBV28; D: TRBD1; DNA: TGTGCCAGCAGTACCCCCTCGGGGGACAGGGTTTCGAACACTGAAGCTTTCTTT; CDR3: CASSTPSGDRVSNTEAFF
size: NA; J: TRBJ1-2; V: TRBV28; D: NA; DNA: TGTGCCAGCAGTTTTCTCGCTAACTATGGCTACACCTTC; CDR3: CASSFLANYGYTF
size: NA; J: TRBJ1-2; V: TRBV11-2; D: TRBD1; DNA: TGTGCCAGCAGCCCAGAGCGGGCCAGGGGGTTTTATGGCTACACCTTC; CDR3: CASSPERARGFYGYTF
size: few; J: TRBJ1-2; V: TRBV20-1; D: NA; DNA: TGCAGTGCTAACCCTAACTATGGCTACACCTTC; CDR3: CSANPNYGYTF
size: NA; J: TRBJ2-1; V: TRBV27; D: TRBD2; DNA: TGTGCCAGCAGTCTCGGGACTAGCGGGAGAGTCTTCTACAATGAGCAGTTCTTC; CDR3: CASSLGTSGRVFYNEQFF
size: NA; J: TRBJ2-3; V: TRBV5-4; D: TRBD2; DNA: TGTGCCAGCAGCGAGAGCGGGAGGGGCACAGATACGCAGTATTTT; CDR3: CASSESGRGTDTQYF
size: NA; J: TRBJ2-2; V: TRBV7-6; D: TRBD2; DNA: TGTGCCACTCCAGAGCGGGAGAGGGCCGGGGAGCTGTTTTTT; CDR3: CATPERERAGELFF
size: NA; J: TRBJ1-5; V: TRBV18; D: NA; DNA: TGTGCCAGCTCACCCAAAGAGGGGGGCAATCAGCCCCAGCATTTT; CDR3: CASSPKEGGNQPQHF
size: NA; J: TRBJ1-5; V: TRBV28; D: NA; DNA: TGTGCCACCTCGTGGGGCAGCAATCAGCCCCAGCATTTT; CDR3: CATSWGSNQPQHF
size: few; J: TRBJ1-1; V: TRBV5-5; D: TRBD1; DNA: TGTGCCAGCAGCTCACCGGGACAGGGGGCATCGGAAGCTTTCTTT; CDR3: CASSSPGQGASEAFF
size: NA; J: TRBJ1-5; V: TRBV13; D: NA; DNA: TGTGCCAGCAGCTTAGGCCGAGGCAGGGGTCAGCCCCAGCATTTT; CDR3: CASSLGRGRGQPQHF
size: NA; J: TRBJ2-1; V: TRBV5-1; D: NA; DNA: TGCGCCAGCAGCCCGGGACTTTACAATGAGCAGTTCTTC; CDR3: CASSPGLYNEQFF
size: NA; J: TRBJ2-5; V: TRBV7-3; D: NA; DNA: TGTGCCAGCAGCTTGGACAGTGAATACGGGACCCAGTACTTC; CDR3: CASSLDSEYGTQYF
size: NA; J: TRBJ1-1; V: TRBV18; D: NA; DNA: TGTGCCAGCTCGTTCGGGGGGGGGCCCAACACTGAAGCTTTCTTT; CDR3: CASSFGGGPNTEAFF
size: NA; J: TRBJ2-4; V: TRBV6-1; D: NA; DNA: TGTGCCAGCAGTGAAGCTCCGGGGGATGGCCGTCTGAACTTC; CDR3: CASSEAPGDGRLNF
size: NA; J: TRBJ2-7; V: TRBV10-1; D: NA; DNA: TGCGCCAGCAGTCTGGACACGAGCTCCTACGAGCAGTACTTC; CDR3: CASSLDTSSYEQYF
size: NA; J: TRBJ1-2; V: TRBV9; D: TRBD1; DNA: TGTGCCAGCAGCGTAGATTTGAAGGGGGCAGGCTATGGCTACACCTTC; CDR3: CASSVDLKGAGYGYTF
size: NA; J: TRBJ2-2; V: TRBV7-8; D: NA; DNA: TGTGCCAGCAGCTTAGCCGGGACAACTAACACCGGGGAGCTGTTTTTT; CDR3: CASSLAGTTNTGELFF
size: NA; J: TRBJ2-5; V: TRBV30; D: TRBD2; DNA: TGTGCCTGGAGAGGAATCTCTAGCGGGGGGGCCGTAAGGGAGACCCAGTACTTC; CDR3: CAWRGISSGGAVRETQYF
size: NA; J: TRBJ1-3; V: TRBV21-1; D: NA; DNA: TGTGCCAGCAGCAAAGTCCGTAGGGGAAGGTCTGGAAACACCATATATTTT; CDR3: CASSKVRRGRSGNTIYF
size: NA; J: TRBJ2-3; V: TRBV25-1; D: TRBD2; DNA: TGTGCCAGCAGTGTAGGACTAGCGGGCCTCACAGATACGCAGTATTTT; CDR3: CASSVGLAGLTDTQYF
size: once; J: TRBJ2-1; V: TRBV19; D: TRBD2; DNA: TGTGCCAGTAGCAAAAGGGGGACTAGCGAAAACAATGAGCAGTTCTTC; CDR3: CASSKRGTSENNEQFF
size: few; J: TRBJ2-5; V: TRBV30; D: NA; DNA: TGTGCCTGGAGTGTGGGGGGTGGAGGGGAGACCCAGTACTTC; CDR3: CAWSVGGGGETQYF
size: NA; J: TRBJ1-6; V: TRBV6-5; D: NA; DNA: TGTGCCAGCAGCCCGTACAGGGTGGAGGATTCACCCCTCCACTTT; CDR3: CASSPYRVEDSPLHF
size: NA; J: TRBJ1-1; V: TRBV7-3; D: NA; DNA: TGTGCCAGCAGCTTAGTCGGCGGCGACACTGAAGCTTTCTTT; CDR3: CASSLVGGDTEAFF
size: NA; J: TRBJ1-3; V: TRBV18; D: TRBD1; DNA: TGTGCCAGCTCACCCTCGGACAGGTCTGGAAACACCATATATTTT; CDR3: CASSPSDRSGNTIYF
size: NA; J: TRBJ2-5; V: TRBV11-3; D: NA; DNA: TGTGCCAGCAGCCAGGGACCCCAAGAGACCCAGTACTTC; CDR3: CASSQGPQETQYF
size: NA; J: TRBJ2-1; V: TRBV7-8; D: TRBD2; DNA: TGTGCCAGCAGAACTCCGGGACTACCAAATGAGCAGTTCTTC; CDR3: CASRTPGLPNEQFF
size: NA; J: TRBJ2-7; V: TRBV20-1; D: TRBD1; DNA: TGCAGTGCCCGAGATGGGACAGGTCAGTACTTC; CDR3: CSARDGTGQYF
size: NA; J: TRBJ2-3; V: TRBV29-1; D: NA; DNA: TGCAGCGCGCAAGGGACAACGGATACGCAGTATTTT; CDR3: CSAQGTTDTQYF
size: few; J: TRBJ2-7; V: TRBV4-1; D: TRBD1; DNA: TGCGCCAGCAGCCAAGATAACACAGGGGGTTATTCCTACGAGCAGTACTTC; CDR3: CASSQDNTGGYSYEQYF
size: NA; J: TRBJ1-4; V: TRBV28; D: NA; DNA: TGTGCCAGCAGTTTATCGGGGGTTAGGGAAAAACTGTTTTTT; CDR3: CASSLSGVREKLFF
size: few; J: TRBJ2-3; V: TRBV28; D: NA; DNA: TGTGCCAGCAGTTTACCCAGTCAAATCACAGATACGCAGTATTTT; CDR3: CASSLPSQITDTQYF
size: NA; J: TRBJ2-5; V: TRBV28; D: NA; DNA: TGTGCCAGCAGTCGAAAAGAGACCCAGTACTTC; CDR3: CASSRKETQYF
size: NA; J: TRBJ1-2; V: TRBV11-3; D: NA; DNA: TGTGCCAGCAGCTCTCCCGGGGCGGGGTCCCTTTATGGCTACACCTTC; CDR3: CASSSPGAGSLYGYTF
size: NA; J: TRBJ2-1; V: TRBV19; D: NA; DNA: TGTGCCAGTAGTATAGGTGGTAGTGGGAGCAATGAGCAGTTCTTC; CDR3: CASSIGGSGSNEQFF
size: few; J: TRBJ1-2; V: TRBV7-3; D: NA; DNA: TGTGCCAGCAGCCATCGTTGGTGGGCTAACTATGGCTACACCTTC; CDR3: CASSHRWWANYGYTF
size: NA; J: TRBJ2-1; V: TRBV11-2; D: TRBD1; DNA: TGTGCCAGCAGCCTAGGGACAGGGGCCTACAATGAGCAGTTCTTC; CDR3: CASSLGTGAYNEQFF
size: NA; J: TRBJ2-3; V: TRBV11-2; D: TRBD1; DNA: TGTGCCAGCAGCTTTCGGGACAGGGGGCCAGATACGCAGTATTTT; CDR3: CASSFRDRGPDTQYF
size: NA; J: TRBJ1-5; V: TRBV5-3; D: TRBD1; DNA: TGTGCCAGAAGCTTGGGACAGGGGGCGAGCAATCAGCCCCAGCATTTT; CDR3: CARSLGQGASNQPQHF
size: NA; J: TRBJ1-2; V: TRBV6-5; D: NA; DNA: TGTGCCAGCAGTCCCGGGACACAGGGAGGCTACACCTTC; CDR3: CASSPGTQGGYTF
size: NA; J: TRBJ1-3; V: TRBV9; D: TRBD1; DNA: TGTGCCAGCAGCGTTGCAGGACAGGGGAGGTCAGGAAACACCATATATTTT; CDR3: CASSVAGQGRSGNTIYF
size: NA; J: TRBJ2-6; V: TRBV10-1; D: NA; DNA: TGCGCCAGCAGTGTCGGGGAAAGATCGCAAAGTCGGGCCAACGTCCTGACTTTC; CDR3: CASSVGERSQSRANVLTF
size: NA; J: TRBJ2-1; V: TRBV7-2; D: NA; DNA: TGTGCCAGCAGCTTGGGGGGTAGGGGCAATGAGCAGTTCTTC; CDR3: CASSLGGRGNEQFF
size: NA; J: TRBJ1-2; V: TRBV2; D: NA; DNA: TGTGCCAGCAGTGCCACCCAAAGGGCATACTATGGCTACACCTTC; CDR3: CASSATQRAYYGYTF
size: NA; J: TRBJ1-2; V: TRBV6-1; D: NA; DNA: TGTGCCAGCAGTGAAGGCCAGGGGTATGGCTACACCTTC; CDR3: CASSEGQGYGYTF
size: once; J: TRBJ2-3; V: TRBV7-8; D: NA; DNA: TGTGCCAGCAGCTTAGTCCAGAAGCAGTATTTT; CDR3: CASSLVQKQYF
size: NA; J: TRBJ1-2; V: TRBV5-6; D: TRBD1; DNA: TGTGCCAGCAGCTTAGGAACCCTGGACAGGGGGCTTGGCTACACCTTC; CDR3: CASSLGTLDRGLGYTF
size: NA; J: TRBJ1-4; V: TRBV7-3; D: NA; DNA: TGTGCCAGCAGCCCCGCCGGGGCGCGTGGTGAAAAACTGTTTTTT; CDR3: CASSPAGARGEKLFF
size: NA; J: TRBJ2-1; V: TRBV7-9; D: NA; DNA: TGTGCCAGCAGCCGCAGCAGCTACAATGAGCAGTTCTTC; CDR3: CASSRSSYNEQFF